Listed below are T cell receptor beta chains from one sample, sequenced in a study of T cell responses to AZD1222 COVID-19 vaccine. Sequencing was performed with immunoSEQ multiplex PCR; in TCRdb, only in-frame clones are kept and a portion is missing. The sample lists over 150,000 clones, roughly nine tenths occurring once. Specimen: peripheral blood, collected on day 0 of MenACWY control vaccination. The receptors shown here come from an adult in good health. Each CDR3 is given with its conserved first and last residue. D genes are given only for firm matches. Clone size appears in some rows only: once, few, many, or a class for an expanded clone.

abundance: -
v_gene: TRBV6-2/TRBV6-3
d_gene: -
j_gene: TRBJ1-5
CDR3nt: TGTGCCAGCAGCCCCCCCACAGTAGGGTATGGCAATCAGCCCCAGCATTTT
CDR3aa: CASSPPTVGYGNQPQHF

abundance: few
v_gene: TRBV6-5
d_gene: -
j_gene: TRBJ2-2
CDR3nt: TGTGCCAGCAGTCCTCGCAGGTCCGGGGAGCTGTTTTTT
CDR3aa: CASSPRRSGELFF

abundance: -
v_gene: TRBV5-5
d_gene: -
j_gene: TRBJ1-1
CDR3nt: TGTGCCAGCAGCTCGGAACGGTTGGACACTGAAGCTTTCTTT
CDR3aa: CASSSERLDTEAFF

abundance: -
v_gene: TRBV15
d_gene: -
j_gene: TRBJ2-1
CDR3nt: TGTGCCACCAGCAGAGAAAGGGTTAGGAATGAGCAGTTCTTC
CDR3aa: CATSRERVRNEQFF

abundance: -
v_gene: TRBV4-3
d_gene: -
j_gene: TRBJ2-3
CDR3nt: TGCGCCAGCAGCCAAGATCGCGTCGCGGGGATCACAGATACGCAGTATTTT
CDR3aa: CASSQDRVAGITDTQYF

abundance: -
v_gene: TRBV27
d_gene: TRBD1
j_gene: TRBJ2-2
CDR3nt: TGTGCCAGCAGTCCTGGACAGGGGAAAGGTAACACCGGGGAGCTGTTTTTT
CDR3aa: CASSPGQGKGNTGELFF

abundance: -
v_gene: TRBV3-1/TRBV3-2
d_gene: -
j_gene: TRBJ2-2
CDR3nt: TGTGCCAGCAGCCCTCGGGGCCTGAACACCGGGGAGCTGTTTTTT
CDR3aa: CASSPRGLNTGELFF

abundance: -
v_gene: TRBV2
d_gene: TRBD1
j_gene: TRBJ1-4
CDR3nt: TGTGCCAGCAGCCCCCGCCAGGGGGCTCGAGAAAAACTGTTTTTT
CDR3aa: CASSPRQGAREKLFF

abundance: -
v_gene: TRBV11-3
d_gene: -
j_gene: TRBJ2-7
CDR3nt: -
CDR3aa: CASSLVAGGSQNF

abundance: -
v_gene: TRBV6-5
d_gene: TRBD2
j_gene: TRBJ2-3
CDR3nt: TGTGCCAGCAGATTTAGCGGGTTACGCACAGATACGCAGTATTTT
CDR3aa: CASRFSGLRTDTQYF

abundance: few
v_gene: TRBV18
d_gene: TRBD1
j_gene: TRBJ1-1
CDR3nt: TGTGCCAGCTCACCGCTGCCAGTAGGGACAGGGCTCATGAACACTGAAGCTTTCTTT
CDR3aa: CASSPLPVGTGLMNTEAFF

abundance: -
v_gene: TRBV30
d_gene: -
j_gene: TRBJ1-5
CDR3nt: TGTGCCTGGAGTGCGACAGGCGTCGGTCAGCCCCAGCATTTT
CDR3aa: CAWSATGVGQPQHF

abundance: -
v_gene: TRBV19
d_gene: -
j_gene: TRBJ1-1
CDR3nt: TGTGCCAGCCTAGGACAGTTGAACACTGAAGCTTTCTTT
CDR3aa: CASLGQLNTEAFF

abundance: -
v_gene: TRBV5-4
d_gene: -
j_gene: TRBJ1-6
CDR3nt: TGTGCCAGCAGCTTGATGCTTGGGGCCTATAATTCACCCCTCCACTTT
CDR3aa: CASSLMLGAYNSPLHF

abundance: -
v_gene: TRBV24-1
d_gene: -
j_gene: TRBJ2-2
CDR3nt: TGTGCCACCAGTGATACCAGGACCGGGGAGCTGTTTTTT
CDR3aa: CATSDTRTGELFF

abundance: -
v_gene: TRBV28
d_gene: -
j_gene: TRBJ2-1
CDR3nt: TGTGCCAGCCTCTCAAGGGTCTCCTACAATGAGCAGTTCTTC
CDR3aa: CASLSRVSYNEQFF

abundance: -
v_gene: TRBV30
d_gene: -
j_gene: TRBJ1-5
CDR3nt: TGTGCCTGGAGTTCAGGGTCCAAGCAGCCCCAGCATTTT
CDR3aa: CAWSSGSKQPQHF

abundance: once
v_gene: TRBV28
d_gene: TRBD2
j_gene: TRBJ2-1
CDR3nt: TGTGCCAGCGTTAGTAGGTCAACGGGGGGGCTTTATGAGCAGTTCTTC
CDR3aa: CASVSRSTGGLYEQFF

abundance: -
v_gene: TRBV18
d_gene: TRBD1
j_gene: TRBJ2-3
CDR3nt: TGTGCCAGCTCAATCAGACAGGGGGCGAGCACAGATACGCAGTATTTT
CDR3aa: CASSIRQGASTDTQYF

abundance: -
v_gene: TRBV7-6
d_gene: -
j_gene: TRBJ1-1
CDR3nt: TGTGCCAGCAGCCCTCTCAAGGGGGAAGCTTTCTTT
CDR3aa: CASSPLKGEAFF

abundance: -
v_gene: TRBV28
d_gene: -
j_gene: TRBJ2-6
CDR3nt: TGTGCCAGCAGTTCAAATGTGATATCTGGGGCCAACGTCCTGACTTTC
CDR3aa: CASSSNVISGANVLTF

abundance: -
v_gene: TRBV19
d_gene: -
j_gene: TRBJ2-7
CDR3nt: TGTGCCAGTAGTATAGTTGCTGGGTCTCGGGAGCAGTACTTC
CDR3aa: CASSIVAGSREQYF

abundance: -
v_gene: TRBV28
d_gene: TRBD1
j_gene: TRBJ1-4
CDR3nt: TGTGCCAGCAGCCACACCTGGGACAGGGAGAATGAAAAACTGTTTTTT
CDR3aa: CASSHTWDRENEKLFF

abundance: few
v_gene: TRBV29-1
d_gene: -
j_gene: TRBJ1-1
CDR3nt: TGCAGCGTTGTCCCGCGGGGAACTGAAGCTTTCTTT
CDR3aa: CSVVPRGTEAFF

abundance: few
v_gene: TRBV5-1
d_gene: TRBD1
j_gene: TRBJ2-1
CDR3nt: TGCGCCAGCAGCCGAAAGGACAGGCGAAGACCCTACAATGAGCAGTTCTTC
CDR3aa: CASSRKDRRRPYNEQFF

abundance: -
v_gene: TRBV19
d_gene: -
j_gene: TRBJ1-1
CDR3nt: TGTGCCAGTAGTATCCCCCAGGTCAGCACTGAAGCTTTCTTT
CDR3aa: CASSIPQVSTEAFF

abundance: -
v_gene: TRBV14
d_gene: -
j_gene: TRBJ2-7
CDR3nt: TGTGCCAGCAGCCAAGATAGGGGCGAGCAGTACTTC
CDR3aa: CASSQDRGEQYF

abundance: -
v_gene: TRBV27
d_gene: TRBD2
j_gene: TRBJ2-1
CDR3nt: TGTGCCACGCAGCGTAGGACTAGCGGGGACAATGAGCAGTTCTTC
CDR3aa: CATQRRTSGDNEQFF

abundance: once
v_gene: TRBV18
d_gene: -
j_gene: TRBJ2-1
CDR3nt: TGTGCCAGCTCACCACCGCTTAAGCCTGAGCAGTTCTTC
CDR3aa: CASSPPLKPEQFF

abundance: -
v_gene: TRBV19
d_gene: -
j_gene: TRBJ2-4
CDR3nt: TGTGCCAGTAGTATAGAAGGCATTCAGTACTTC
CDR3aa: CASSIEGIQYF

abundance: -
v_gene: TRBV27
d_gene: -
j_gene: TRBJ1-1
CDR3nt: TGTGCCAGCAGTAGACAGGCGGCGAACACTGAAGCTTTCTTT
CDR3aa: CASSRQAANTEAFF

abundance: -
v_gene: TRBV10-2
d_gene: -
j_gene: TRBJ1-2
CDR3nt: TGCGCCAGCAGTGAAACAGGGTTCAGTGACTATGGCTACACCTTC
CDR3aa: CASSETGFSDYGYTF

abundance: -
v_gene: TRBV19
d_gene: TRBD2
j_gene: TRBJ2-1
CDR3nt: TGTGCCAGTAGTCTTATCGCTAGCGGGGGGATGAATGAGCAGTTCTTC
CDR3aa: CASSLIASGGMNEQFF

abundance: -
v_gene: TRBV28
d_gene: -
j_gene: TRBJ1-2
CDR3nt: TGTGCCAGCAGCCCGCCTGGCCAGGGAGTTAACTATGGCTACACCTTC
CDR3aa: CASSPPGQGVNYGYTF

abundance: few
v_gene: TRBV4-3
d_gene: -
j_gene: TRBJ1-1
CDR3nt: TGCGCCAGCAGCGGGTCGGGAGGGTATGAAGCTTTCTTT
CDR3aa: CASSGSGGYEAFF

abundance: -
v_gene: TRBV5-1
d_gene: TRBD1
j_gene: TRBJ2-2
CDR3nt: TGCGCCAGCAGCGCGCGGACAGGGGGCTACGGGGAGCTGTTTTTT
CDR3aa: CASSARTGGYGELFF

abundance: -
v_gene: TRBV2
d_gene: -
j_gene: TRBJ2-3
CDR3nt: TGTGCCAGCAGTGGTAACACAGATACGCAGTATTTT
CDR3aa: CASSGNTDTQYF

abundance: -
v_gene: TRBV30
d_gene: -
j_gene: TRBJ1-1
CDR3nt: TGTGCCTGGAGTGTAGGTCGGACAGTGCGGTACCTCTTT
CDR3aa: CAWSVGRTVRYLF

abundance: -
v_gene: TRBV5-1
d_gene: -
j_gene: TRBJ2-3
CDR3nt: TGCGCCAGCAGCTTAGGGTCGAACACCGCTTCTGATACGCAGTATTTT
CDR3aa: CASSLGSNTASDTQYF